A single T cell receptor beta chain is shown here with its context. Methods used by the authors: How many nucleated cells were present was estimated from reference gene primer amplification. Here immunoSEQ multiplex PCR was the method, and the copy in TCRdb shows in-frame clones only, minus some. From that table come the V and J calls and clone size; the DNA was used to work out D and trimming. The sample records about 210,000 clones, roughly 94% being singletons. CDR3 length: 15 amino acids. From germline, CDR1 is SEHNR and CDR2 FQNEAQ (reference sequence). The J segment lost 9 bases and the V segment lost 4 bases, leaving 11 bases of the junction unmatched. This record comes from a study of blood T cell repertoires in COVID-19. About the study: The origin of the acute and convalescent COVID-19 samples was the United States, Italy and Spain. Sources were T cells, B-cell-depleted T cells, or PBMCs; the material itself was cDNA or gDNA.

This clonotype originated in a man aged 25 to 40 with acute or convalescent COVID-19. This chain connects TRBV7-9 to TRBJ2-1, with 8 nucleotides matching TRBD2. The sequenced material came from peripheral blood. The CDR3 protein is CASSSPGLREGEQFF. CDR3 bases: TGTGCCAGCAGCTCCCCCGGACTTCGGGAGGGTGAGCAGTTCTTC.